This passage covers 9 T cell receptor beta chains from one sample sequenced in a study of lymphopenia after photon versus proton radiotherapy. This table comes from immunoSEQ multiplex PCR, and its TCRdb copy is limited to in-frame clones, with some not included. The sample has around 31,000 clones; 75% to 90% are singletons. The source material was peripheral blood, sampled from a patient treated with proton-based radiotherapy. These receptors all stem from a woman aged 70-85 years with pancreatic cancer. Some clones in this sample may be carry-over from other donors' samples.

V usage is TRBV5-4 and J usage is TRBJ1-4; 9 bases match TRBD1. In germline, CDR1 is SGHNT, CDR2 YYREEE (reference sequence). V gave up 4 bases and J gave up 5 bases; unmatched junction bases: 9. The CDR3 spans 16 residues. CDR3 DNA sequence: TGTGCCAGCAGCCAAAGGACAGGGGCGGAGAATGAAAAACTGTTTTTT. Protein: CASSQRTGAENEKLFF.

CDR3 nucleotides: TGCGCCAGCAGCCAAGACGAGGGGATTGAGGATGAGCAGTTCTTC. Translation: CASSQDEGIEDEQFF. The rearrangement uses TRBV4-1 and TRBJ2-1; D might be TRBD1 or TRBD2, each matching 5 bases. This CDR3 has 15 residues. Germline CDR1 and CDR2: MGHRA and YSYEKL. V shed 0 bases and J shed 8 bases, with 14 bases lying between them.

The gene calls are TRBV6-1 and TRBJ2-7; D call uncertain. Germline V gives CDR1 MNHNS, CDR2 SASEGT. Trimming cost V 10 bases and J 0 bases, with 16 bases left between them. The CDR3 has 14 amino acids. CDR3 nucleotide sequence: TGTGCCATCACCCCTCGGGCAACCTCCTACGAGCAGTACTTC. This sequence encodes CAITPRATSYEQYF.

This clone was counted once. This chain links TRBV5-6 with TRBJ2-5; D may match TRBD1 or TRBD2 (5 bases each). The J call may be faulty, since TRBJ2-7 better matches the DNA end. This CDR3 region has 13 residues. Per germline, CDR1 SGHDT and CDR2 YYEEEE. CDR3 residues: CASSSRGSYEQYF. CDR3 DNA: TGTGCCAGCAGCTCGAGGGGCTCCTACGAGCAGTACTTC.

The chain has TRBV19 and TRBJ2-7, with D uncertain. Trimming took off 3 bases at V and 1 base at J, with 10 bases between the two ends. The CDR3 loop spans 14 amino acids. The germline CDR1 and CDR2 sequences are LNHDA and SQIVND (reference sequence). The CDR3 loop is CASSMAAGSYEQYF. DNA for the CDR3: TGTGCCAGTAGTATGGCCGCAGGTTCCTACGAGCAGTACTTC.

V is TRBV6-5 and J is TRBJ1-2; possible D gene TRBD1, 5 bases. The CDR3 runs to 14 residues. Looked up from germline, CDR1 is MNHEY and CDR2 is SVGAGI. Trimming removed 0 bases from V and 5 bases from J, with 10 bases in between. In DNA, the CDR3 is TGTGCCAGCAGTTACTCGACGGGGCGGTATGGCTACACCTTC. Translation: CASSYSTGRYGYTF.

The chain carries TRBV10-1 and TRBJ1-1; D ambiguous. In germline, CDR1 is WNHNN, CDR2 SYGVQD (reference sequence). Trimming left V 5 bases short and J 7 bases short, with 14 bases between. This CDR3 is 13 amino acids long. The CDR3: CASSSSGGSEAFF. As DNA, the CDR3 is TGCGCCAGCAGTTCATCCGGAGGGAGTGAAGCTTTCTTT.

This clone was seen just once. The rearrangement joins TRBV30 to TRBJ2-1, with D hard to call. Germline V gene sequence: CDR1 GTSNPN, CDR2 SVGIG (reference sequence). The CDR3 totals 14 residues. Trimming shortened V by 5 bases and J by 0 bases, and 11 bases separated the two germline ends. The CDR3 region has the DNA TGTGCCTGGGGGCCGCGAAGCTCCTACAATGAGCAGTTCTTC. Residues: CAWGPRSSYNEQFF.

The chain employs TRBV28 and TRBJ2-7; 10 bases align to TRBD2. The V segment lost 5 bases and the J segment 4 bases; nucleotides outside the gene matches: 8. This CDR3 is built from 15 residues. Germline CDR1 and CDR2: MDHEN and SYDVKM. The CDR3 sequence: CASSTRTSGVYEQYF. As DNA, the CDR3 is TGTGCCAGCAGTACTCGGACTAGCGGAGTATACGAGCAGTACTTC.